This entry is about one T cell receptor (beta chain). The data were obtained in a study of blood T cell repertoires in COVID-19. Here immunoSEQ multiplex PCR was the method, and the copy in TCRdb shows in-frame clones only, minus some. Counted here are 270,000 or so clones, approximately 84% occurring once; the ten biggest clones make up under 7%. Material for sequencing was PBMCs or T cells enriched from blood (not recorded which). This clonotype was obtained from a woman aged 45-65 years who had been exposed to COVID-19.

The CDR3 loop is CASRRDTYGYTF. The CDR3 DNA reads TGTGCCAGCAGGCGGGATACCTATGGCTACACCTTC. This chain connects TRBV12-3 or TRBV12-4 to TRBJ1-2; no firm D call. V lost 6 bases to trimming and J lost 4 bases, with 9 bases between them. CDR3 size: 12 residues.